In its sample, the clone carrying this T cell receptor beta chain was seen many times. Clones were read by immunoSEQ multiplex PCR, and TCRdb kept only the in-frame ones, dropping some. The sample carries fewer than 200,000 clones, about 66% recorded once. CD45RA-negative memory and CD45RA+ naive subsets were split from the CD4+ cells. The sample belongs to a study of shared clonotypes between healthy human individuals. Sequenced sample: memory CD4+ T cells sorted from blood. Subset meaning: CD45RA-negative fraction. The receptor's source is a man aged 25 to 45 in good health.

CDR3 sequence: CASSRTQNRETTEAFF. In DNA form, the CDR3 reads TGTGCCAGCAGCCGGACCCAGAACAGGGAGACCACTGAAGCTTTCTTT. The gene calls are TRBV5-4 and TRBJ1-1; tentatively, D is TRBD1 (6 bases). The CDR3 is 16 amino acids. Germline V gene sequence: CDR1 SGHNT, CDR2 YYREEE (reference sequence). Between the trimmed V and J ends, which lost 4 bases and 4 bases, there was a span of 20 bases.